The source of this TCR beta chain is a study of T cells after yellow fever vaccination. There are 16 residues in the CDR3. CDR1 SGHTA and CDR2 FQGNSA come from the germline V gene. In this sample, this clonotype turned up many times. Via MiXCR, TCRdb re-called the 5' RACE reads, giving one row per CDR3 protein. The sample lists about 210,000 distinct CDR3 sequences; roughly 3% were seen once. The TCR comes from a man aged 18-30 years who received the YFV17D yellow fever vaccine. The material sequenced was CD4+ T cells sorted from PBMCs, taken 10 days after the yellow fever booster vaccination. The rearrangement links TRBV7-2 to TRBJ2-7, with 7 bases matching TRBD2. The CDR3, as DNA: TGTGCCAGCAGCTTAGATAGTGGATTCTCTAGCGGCTCTCTCACAGTC. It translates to CASSLDSGFSSGSLTV.